A single sample is the source of the 32 T cell receptor beta chains below, sequenced in a study of beta chain features in type 1 diabetes. Expressed TCRB transcripts were sequenced, since all the RNA that had been isolated was reverse transcribed. The method was immunoSEQ multiplex PCR; TCRdb's version includes in-frame clones alone and lacks a portion of them. The table records some 240,000 clones, about 11% of them present only once. The sequenced material came from central memory CD4+ T cells from blood. The receptors derive from a man aged 18 to 29 in good health.

CDR3 bases: TGTGCCAGCAGCGTAGCAGGGGTCTCCTACAATGAGCAGTTCTTC. Translating gives CASSVAGVSYNEQFF. The rearrangement uses TRBV9 and TRBJ2-1; weak D call: TRBD1 (6 bases). Germline assignment: CDR1 SGDLS and CDR2 YYNGEE. Trimming took off 0 bases at V and 0 bases at J, with 7 bases between the two ends. This CDR3 comprises 15 residues.

A few counts support this clone. The chain carries TRBV6-1 and TRBJ1-4; D is unresolved. V dropped 7 bases and J dropped 4 bases, with 10 bases sitting between them. This CDR3 is 13 amino acids long. Germline V gives CDR1 MNHNS, CDR2 SASEGT. CDR3 region: CASNRAFNEKLFF. The CDR3 DNA is TGTGCCAGCAACCGGGCCTTTAATGAAAAACTGTTTTTT.

This clone was seen a handful of times. The V gene is TRBV7-8, the J gene TRBJ2-1; D gene unclear. Trimming took 0 bases from V and 7 from J, leaving 10 bases between them. This CDR3 has 14 amino acids. The V gene's germline CDR1 is SGHVS and CDR2 FQNEAQ. The CDR3 protein is CASSLAGFRNEQFF. The CDR3 nucleotides read TGTGCCAGCAGCTTAGCGGGGTTTCGGAATGAGCAGTTCTTC. The variable domain in full, completed from reference TRBV7-8 and TRBJ2-1, reads GAGVSQSPRYKVAKRGQDVALRCDPISGHVSLFWYQQALGQGPEFLTYFQNEAQLDKSGLPSDRFFAERPEGSVSTLKIQRTQQEDSAVYLCASSLAGFRNEQFFGPGTRLTVL.

The rearrangement joins TRBV15 to TRBJ2-1; D is possibly TRBD1 or TRBD2 (5 bases each). The germline V and J ends were trimmed by 6 bases and 8 bases, with 23 bases remaining between them. The CDR3 is made up of 16 amino acids. Germline CDR1 and CDR2: LNHNV and YYDKDF (reference sequence). DNA for the CDR3: TGTGCCACCAGGCCTTTTGGGAATGAGAGGGGCGATGAGCAGTTCTTC. This gives the protein CATRPFGNERGDEQFF. Supplemented by reference TRBV15 and TRBJ2-1, the full variable domain reads DAMVIQNPRYQVTQFGKPVTLSCSQTLNHNVMYWYQQKSSQAPKLLFHYYDKDFNNEADTPDNFQSRRPNTSFCFLDIRSPGLGDTAMYLCATRPFGNERGDEQFFGPGTRLTVL.

A few counts support this clone. The chain has TRBV29-1 and TRBJ2-1; the D call may be TRBD1 or TRBD2 (5 bases each). Germline assignment: CDR1 SQVTM and CDR2 ANQGSEA. Trimming removed 2 bases at V and 4 bases at J, with 12 bases between. This CDR3 comprises 14 residues. CDR3 residues: CSVEPGTTYNEQFF. The CDR3 DNA follows: TGCAGCGTTGAACCCGGGACCACATACAATGAGCAGTTCTTC.

A remark on this clone: This may be a read error: a much more frequent sequence differs by one nucleotide. Different DNA sequences within this sample yield the same CDR3. The chain employs TRBV6-1 and TRBJ2-7; D not resolved. The ends were cut back, 5 bases at V and 0 bases at J, with 2 bases in the middle. The CDR3 sequence is 11 residues long. The germline gives CDR1 MNHNS, CDR2 SASEGT. Written as DNA, the CDR3 is TGTGCCAGCAGTTTCTCCTACGAGCAGTACTTC. This encodes CASSFSYEQYF.

The chain links TRBV29-1 to TRBJ2-3; 7 bases map to TRBD2. The CDR3 is 12 residues long. J was trimmed by 4 bases and V by 7 bases; bases with no gene match: 5. Germline lookup yields CDR1 SQVTM and CDR2 ANQGSEA. The CDR3 spells CSGSAGADTQYF. The CDR3 DNA follows: TGCAGCGGATCTGCGGGGGCAGATACGCAGTATTTT.

The V gene is TRBV5-1, the J gene TRBJ2-5; 11 nucleotides match TRBD2. CDR1 and CDR2 (germline): SGHRS, YFSETQ. This CDR3 has 13 amino acids. V shed 5 bases, J shed 14 bases, and the junction held 11 bases outside the gene matches. The CDR3 DNA reads TGCGCCAGCAGTGCGGAGGGGACTAGCGGCCTATACTTC. Residues: CASSAEGTSGLYF.

V and J are TRBV5-1 and TRBJ2-5; 11 nucleotides line up with TRBD2. Germline trimming cut 4 bases from V and 2 bases from J; bases unmatched to any gene: 16. CDR3 size: 19 residues. The germline gives CDR1 SGHRS, CDR2 YFSETQ. The CDR3 reads CASSASFPGLAAKQETQYF. The CDR3 DNA is TGCGCCAGCAGCGCCTCCTTTCCGGGACTAGCGGCAAAGCAAGAGACCCAGTACTTC.

Details on this clone: One base away lies a much larger clone, so this may be a sequencing read error. The same CDR3 is also encoded by other DNA sequences in this sample. This sequence joins TRBV29-1 and TRBJ1-2; 7 bases are a match to TRBD1. CDR3 size: 15 residues. The V gene's germline CDR1 is SQVTM and CDR2 ANQGSEA. V was pared by 6 bases and J by 5 bases, with 15 bases of the junction left unmatched. CDR3 nucleotide sequence: TGCAGCGTGGCCGGGGGTACAGGGGCTCAATATGGCTACACCTTC. Translation: CSVAGGTGAQYGYTF.

The chain uses TRBV5-1 and TRBJ2-1; possible D gene TRBD1, 5 bases. Germline V gene data show CDR1 as SGHRS and CDR2 as YFSETQ. CDR3 length equals 13 residues. V shed 0 bases and J shed 6 bases, with 7 bases lying between them. CDR3 in amino acids: CASSLGQGNEQFF. The CDR3 nucleotides read TGCGCCAGCAGCTTGGGGCAGGGCAATGAGCAGTTCTTC.

V and J are TRBV2 and TRBJ2-1; D is undetermined. From germline, CDR1 is SNHLY and CDR2 FYNNEI. V lost 5 bases and J 10 bases, leaving 6 bases between the germline ends. The CDR3 is 10 residues long. The CDR3 reads CASSQLEQFF. CDR3 DNA: TGTGCCAGCAGTCAATTAGAGCAGTTCTTC.

This clone was counted between two and nine times. This sequence joins TRBV15 and TRBJ2-3; TRBD1 is a possible D gene (5 bases). In germline, CDR1 is LNHNV, CDR2 YYDKDF (reference sequence). The CDR3 extends over 14 amino acids. V was cut by 8 bases and J by 0 bases, with 12 bases left in between. The CDR3 coding sequence is TGTGCCACCTATTCCCAGGGTAGCACAGATACGCAGTATTTT. Protein: CATYSQGSTDTQYF.

For this clone: A read error may be the cause here, since a much bigger clone is one base away. In the same sample, other DNA sequences code for this CDR3. The rearrangement joins TRBV5-1 to TRBJ2-5; D may be TRBD1 (5 bases). CDR1 and CDR2 from the germline V gene are SGHRS and YFSETQ. This CDR3 is built from 13 residues. V was pared by 0 bases and J by 2 bases, with 5 bases between. The CDR3: CASSLGQQETQYF. The CDR3 nucleotides read TGCGCCAGCAGCTTGGGACAGCAAGAGACCCAGTACTTC. The full variable domain, rest sourced from reference TRBV5-1 and TRBJ2-5, is KAGVTQTPRYLIKTRGQQVTLSCSPISGHRSVSWYQQTPGQGLQFLFEYFSETQRNKGNFPGRFSGRQFSNSRSEMNVSTLELGDSALYLCASSLGQQETQYFGPGTRLLVL.

This clone was counted a few times. This CDR3 is CSAQGTGSPATNEKLFF. The CDR3 DNA reads TGCAGCGCACAGGGGACGGGCAGCCCCGCAACTAATGAAAAACTGTTTTTT. J is TRBJ1-4 and V is TRBV29-1; 7 bases align to TRBD1. CDR1 and CDR2 from the germline V gene are SQVTM and ANQGSEA. This CDR3 is built from 17 residues. J lost 0 bases, V lost 7 bases, and 14 bases had no gene match.

About this clone: A much larger clone differs from this one at a single base, so this may be a read error. The chain couples TRBV15 to TRBJ2-7; 7 positions match TRBD1. V lost 0 bases and J lost 2; bases outside the gene matches: 10. From germline, CDR1 is LNHNV and CDR2 YYDKDF (reference sequence). The CDR3 has 17 amino acids. The CDR3 reads CATSREGLRQGTYEQYF. In DNA form, the CDR3 reads TGTGCCACCAGCAGAGAGGGTTTGCGACAGGGAACCTACGAGCAGTACTTC.

The chain has TRBV5-1 and TRBJ1-1; unclear D gene. Germline CDR1 SGHRS, CDR2 YFSETQ. Trimming shortened V by 4 bases and J by 2 bases, and 12 bases separated the two germline ends. The CDR3 extends over 14 amino acids. CDR3 loop: CASSQNGPNTEAFF. In DNA, the CDR3 is TGCGCCAGCAGCCAAAATGGGCCAAACACTGAAGCTTTCTTT.

J is TRBJ2-2 and V is TRBV9; 8 bases are shared with TRBD2. The junction had 9 bases not matched to a gene; V was cut back by 6 bases and J by 5 bases. There are 15 residues in the CDR3. Germline CDR1 is SGDLS and CDR2 is YYNGEE. CDR3 in amino acids: CASTPGAGETGELFF. For the CDR3, the DNA is TGTGCCAGCACCCCCGGAGCGGGAGAAACCGGGGAGCTGTTTTTT.

This clone has only a few counts. The genes are TRBV29-1 and TRBJ1-1; 8 nucleotides agree with TRBD1. After removal of 7 bases from V and 4 bases from J, the junction contained 5 bases not matched to a gene. Germline V gene lookup returns CDR1 SQVTM and CDR2 ANQGSEA. The CDR3 has 12 amino acids. The CDR3 bases are TGCAGCGCTTACAGGGGGAGCACTGAAGCTTTCTTT. Protein product: CSAYRGSTEAFF.

The chain couples TRBV30 to TRBJ2-1; 7 bases fit TRBD1. V dropped 3 bases and J dropped 4; count of bases not matched to a gene: 3. This CDR3 spans 13 amino acids. Germline loops: CDR1 GTSNPN, CDR2 SVGIG (reference sequence). For the CDR3, the DNA is TGTGCCTGGAGACGGGACAGATACAATGAGCAGTTCTTC. Translated: CAWRRDRYNEQFF.

This clone was counted between two and nine times. The V gene is TRBV30, the J gene TRBJ2-1; TRBD2 matches at 8 bases. The CDR3 covers 14 residues. V lost 2 bases and J lost 7; bases outside the gene matches: 7. Germline assignment: CDR1 GTSNPN and CDR2 SVGIG (reference sequence). The CDR3: CAWSKIAGLNEQFF. CDR3 in DNA: TGTGCCTGGAGTAAGATAGCGGGATTGAATGAGCAGTTCTTC. Supplemented by reference TRBV30 and TRBJ2-1, the full variable domain reads SQTIHQWPATLVQPVGSPLSLECTVEGTSNPNLYWYRQAAGRGLQLLFYSVGIGQISSEVPQNLSASRPQDRQFILSSKKLLLSDSGFYLCAWSKIAGLNEQFFGPGTRLTVL.

This clone was detected many times. The CDR3 region has the DNA TGTGCCAGCAGCCTCTGGACAGGGCGGCTCCAAGAGACCCAGTACTTC. It translates to CASSLWTGRLQETQYF. This chain joins TRBV7-2 and TRBJ2-5, with TRBD1 matching over 8 bases. Germline CDR1 and CDR2: SGHTA and FQGNSA. The CDR3 has 16 residues. J gave up 1 base and V 5 bases, and 9 bases lay outside the gene matches.

There are many counts of this clone. This chain joins TRBV5-4 and TRBJ2-3, with TRBD2 identical over 7 bases. After removal of 5 bases from V and 0 bases from J, the junction contained 6 bases not matched to a gene. The length of the CDR3 is 15 residues. Germline assignment: CDR1 SGHNT and CDR2 YYREEE (reference sequence). This CDR3 reads CASRILATSTDTQYF. CDR3 coding DNA: TGTGCCAGCAGGATACTAGCGACTAGCACAGATACGCAGTATTTT.

The chain joins TRBV6-6 to TRBJ1-1; 8 bases agree with TRBD1. Germline V gene lookup returns CDR1 MNHNY and CDR2 SVGAGI (reference sequence). With 10 bases clipped from V and 7 bases from J, the junction kept 5 bases outside the gene matches. There are 11 residues in the CDR3. CDR3 in amino acids: CAISGTGEAFF. The CDR3 nucleotides read TGTGCCATCTCCGGGACAGGTGAAGCTTTCTTT.

In its sample, this clone was seen a few times. The V call is TRBV5-1, the J call TRBJ2-7; TRBD1 or TRBD2 may be the D gene (5 bases each). The CDR3 has 15 amino acids. Germline V gene data show CDR1 as SGHRS and CDR2 as YFSETQ. V was pared by 4 bases and J by 2 bases, with 16 bases between. The CDR3 DNA is TGCGCCAGCAGCAAAGAGCGGACACACACCTACGAGCAGTACTTC. Amino acid sequence: CASSKERTHTYEQYF. The full variable domain, completed using reference TRBV5-1 and TRBJ2-7, is KAGVTQTPRYLIKTRGQQVTLSCSPISGHRSVSWYQQTPGQGLQFLFEYFSETQRNKGNFPGRFSGRQFSNSRSEMNVSTLELGDSALYLCASSKERTHTYEQYFGPGTRLTVT.

The CDR3 DNA reads as TGTGCCTGGAGCGAAGGACTAGCGGGGGTCCCAGATACGCAGTATTTT. Encoded protein: CAWSEGLAGVPDTQYF. The chain joins TRBV30 to TRBJ2-3; 13 bases fit TRBD2. Germline CDR1 reads GTSNPN; CDR2 reads SVGIG (reference sequence). CDR3 length: 16 amino acids. J lost 4 bases, V lost 3 bases, and 7 bases had no gene match. Using reference TRBV30 and TRBJ2-3 for the parts outside the CDR3, the full variable domain is SQTIHQWPATLVQPVGSPLSLECTVEGTSNPNLYWYRQAAGRGLQLLFYSVGIGQISSEVPQNLSASRPQDRQFILSSKKLLLSDSGFYLCAWSEGLAGVPDTQYFGPGTRLTVL.

The sample holds a few counts of this clone. The chain uses TRBV18 and TRBJ2-1, with TRBD1 as a possible D gene (6 bases). V gave up 3 bases and J gave up 6 bases, with 15 bases separating them. CDR3 length: 15 amino acids. Germline lookup yields CDR1 KGHSH and CDR2 LQKENI. The CDR3 protein is CASSPGLQGLNEQFF. The CDR3 region has the DNA TGTGCCAGCTCACCTGGTCTACAGGGCCTCAATGAGCAGTTCTTC.

V and J are TRBV9 and TRBJ2-5; 7 bases align to TRBD2. The V and J ends lost 3 bases and 4 bases, in that order; junction bases with no gene match: 6. The germline V gene has CDR1 SGDLS and CDR2 YYNGEE. The CDR3 is 14 amino acids. In DNA, the CDR3 is TGTGCCAGCAGCGGCGGGACTAATCTAGAGACCCAGTACTTC. Protein: CASSGGTNLETQYF. The whole variable domain, filled in from reference TRBV9 and TRBJ2-5, reads DSGVTQTPKHLITATGQRVTLRCSPRSGDLSVYWYQQSLDQGLQFLIQYYNGEERAKGNILERFSAQQFPDLHSELNLSSLELGDSALYFCASSGGTNLETQYFGPGTRLLVL.

The CDR3 loop is CASSLSPGAFEQYF. DNA for the CDR3: TGCGCCAGCAGCTTGTCCCCGGGAGCGTTTGAGCAGTACTTC. The J gene is TRBJ2-7, the V gene TRBV5-1; possible D gene TRBD2, 6 bases. This CDR3 is built from 14 residues. The germline gives CDR1 SGHRS, CDR2 YFSETQ. Trimming shortened V by 1 base and J by 7 bases, and 15 bases separated the two germline ends. Variable domain in full (rest from reference TRBV5-1 and TRBJ2-7): KAGVTQTPRYLIKTRGQQVTLSCSPISGHRSVSWYQQTPGQGLQFLFEYFSETQRNKGNFPGRFSGRQFSNSRSEMNVSTLELGDSALYLCASSLSPGAFEQYFGPGTRLTVT.

This clone has a handful of counts. The rearrangement links TRBV7-8 to TRBJ2-7; D remains ambiguous. Trimming shortened V by 1 base and J by 6 bases, and 10 bases separated the two germline ends. CDR3 length: 13 residues. Germline CDR1 reads SGHVS; CDR2 reads FQNEAQ. This CDR3 reads CASSLVGWSEQYF. The DNA of the CDR3 is TGTGCCAGCAGCTTAGTGGGATGGAGCGAGCAGTACTTC.

The table lists this clone with a few counts. The chain has TRBV5-4 and TRBJ1-2, with D unresolved. In germline, CDR1 is SGHNT, CDR2 YYREEE (reference sequence). CDR3 length: 15 amino acids. Trimming pared 3 bases from V and 2 bases from J, leaving 14 bases between. CDR3 region: CASSSPVGGNYGYTF. The CDR3 DNA follows: TGTGCCAGCAGCTCACCCGTCGGAGGGAACTATGGCTACACCTTC.

Many counts were recorded for this clone. The chain is built from TRBV7-2 and TRBJ2-5; possible D gene TRBD2, 5 bases. The V end was cut by 2 bases, the J end by 5 bases, with 12 bases between. The CDR3 loop spans 14 amino acids. Germline V gene lookup returns CDR1 SGHTA and CDR2 FQGNSA. Written as DNA, the CDR3 is TGTGCCAGCAGCTTAAACGGGAAAGGGGAGACCCAGTACTTC. Protein sequence: CASSLNGKGETQYF.